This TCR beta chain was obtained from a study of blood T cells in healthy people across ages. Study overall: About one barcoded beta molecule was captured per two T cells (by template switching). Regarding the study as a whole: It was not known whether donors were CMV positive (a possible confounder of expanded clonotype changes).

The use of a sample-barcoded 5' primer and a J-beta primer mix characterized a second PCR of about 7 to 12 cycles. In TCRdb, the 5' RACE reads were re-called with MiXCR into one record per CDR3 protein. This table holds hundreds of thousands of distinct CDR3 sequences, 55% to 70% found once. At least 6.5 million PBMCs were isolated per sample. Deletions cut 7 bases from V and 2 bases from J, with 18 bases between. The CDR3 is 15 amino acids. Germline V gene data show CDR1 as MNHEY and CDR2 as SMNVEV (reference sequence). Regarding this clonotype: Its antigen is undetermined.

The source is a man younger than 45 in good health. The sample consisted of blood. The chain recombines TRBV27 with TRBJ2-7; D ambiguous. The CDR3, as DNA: TGTGCCAGCAAGGGAACAAATACCGAACCCTACGAGCAGTACTTC. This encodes CASKGTNTEPYEQYF.